This TCR beta chain came from a study of cytomegalovirus exposure and HLA in healthy donors. Germline V gives CDR1 WNHNN, CDR2 SYGVQD (reference sequence). V shed 4 bases and J shed 5 bases, with 7 bases lying between them. CDR3 length: 12 amino acids. Overall study results and limits: Investigators reported around 150 TCR beta chains as tied to cytomegalovirus. The classifier, whose performance was assessed in both the original and validation cohorts, reportedly diagnosed cytomegalovirus status with high specificity and sensitivity. There were some V segments, including TRBV6-2 and TRBV6-3, excluded as indistinguishable.

The PCR ran on 60 Vbeta and 13 Jbeta primers. The data were produced by immunoSEQ multiplex PCR, yet TCRdb's version contains in-frame clones alone and is incomplete. The sample holds 200,000 to 250,000 clones, 75% to 85% seen once. With respect to this clone: No antigen is known for it.

The sequence was obtained from a woman aged 55-69 years in good health and CMV-seropositive. The V gene is TRBV10-1, the J gene TRBJ2-3, with a possible D match to TRBD2 (6 bases). Sequenced input: PBMCs. The CDR3 region is CASSAGGDTQYF. CDR3 sequence (DNA): TGCGCCAGCAGTGCCGGGGGAGATACGCAGTATTTT.